This T cell receptor (beta chain) came from a study of tumor-infiltrating lymphocytes in primary liver carcinoma. As for the study in general: Primary liver carcinomas in the patients were surgically resected.

The researchers produced TCR beta cDNA from 400 to 650 ng total RNA with a constant-region primer. Libraries of TCR beta came from three nested multiplex PCR rounds with slightly modified ARM-PCR. The study ran its first two PCR rounds for around 10 cycles each, using TRBV1-TRBV30 forward primers and a C-beta reverse primer. TCRdb reanalysed the multiplex PCR reads using MiXCR and keeps one entry per CDR3 protein. The sample includes fewer than 350,000 distinct CDR3 sequences, over 55% of them seen just once. V was clipped by 1 base and J by 12 bases, with 7 bases between them. The germline V gene encodes CDR1 LGHNT and CDR2 FRNRAP. There are 11 residues in the CDR3. This clonotype appeared a few times. The study extracted blood RNA from unsorted whole blood and also extracted germline DNA.

The sequenced sample consisted of peripheral blood. V is TRBV12-5 and J is TRBJ2-1, with TRBD2 as a possible D gene (5 bases). The TCR sequence derives from a man in his forties with primary liver carcinoma and hepatitis B virus infection. CDR3 DNA sequence: TGTGCTAGTGGTTTGGGGGGAGTGCAGTTCTTC. Protein product: CASGLGGVQFF.